The next 30 T cell receptor beta chains were all read from a single sample in a study of Siglec-9 on CD8 T cells in melanoma (dated by TCRdb to about 2019). Library preparation employed the immunoSEQ multiplex PCR assay. Sourced from immuneACCESS, this table was stored by TCRdb with only in-frame sequences that have V and J called. A share of the clones is absent; for the studies checked, an unresolved V gene accounts for under half, and the remainder has no known explanation. The sample has more than 30,000 clones on record, roughly 80% of them singletons. The biggest ten clones account for less than 2% of the sample. The source material was Siglec-9- CD8+ T cells sorted from blood. Reading the label with the study, this specimen's cell subset or site is: CD8 T cells lacking Siglec-9. These receptors were obtained from a human donor in good health.

This clone was picked up one time. CDR3 bases: TGCGCCAGCAGCCAACCCCTCGAAAGGCTGCCGGCAGATACGCAGTATTTT. Translating it yields CASSQPLERLPADTQYF. The J gene is TRBJ2-3, the V gene TRBV4-1; D gene uncertain. Trimming removed 2 bases from V and 4 bases from J, with 19 bases in between. The CDR3 is made up of 17 amino acids. CDR1 and CDR2 (germline): MGHRA, YSYEKL.

This rearrangement joins TRBV4-1 to TRBJ2-7; D might be TRBD1 or TRBD2, each matching 5 bases. The germline V gene has CDR1 MGHRA and CDR2 YSYEKL. The CDR3 sequence is 14 residues long. Trimming took off 4 bases at V and 7 bases at J, with 17 bases between the two ends. The CDR3 DNA reads as TGCGCCAGCAGCCTAGATTCGGGACGAGGGGAGCAGTACTTC. It codes for CASSLDSGRGEQYF.

The CDR3 bases are TGTGCCTGGAGTCTCGAGGGGGATTCACCCCTCCACTTT. Its translation: CAWSLEGDSPLHF. This rearrangement joins TRBV30 to TRBJ1-6; tentatively, D is TRBD1 (6 bases). With 2 bases removed from V and 8 bases from J, the gap between germline ends came to 10 bases. Germline V gene data show CDR1 as GTSNPN and CDR2 as SVGIG (reference sequence). The CDR3 consists of 13 residues.

The chain employs TRBV5-1 and TRBJ1-1; D is uncertain. CDR3 length equals 13 residues. Trimming removed 2 bases from V and 1 base from J, with 6 bases in between. The germline V gene has CDR1 SGHRS and CDR2 YFSETQ. The CDR3 DNA sequence: TGCGCCAGCAGCTTAGGCGGGAACACTGAAGCTTTCTTT. This gives the protein CASSLGGNTEAFF.

V usage is TRBV7-9 and J usage is TRBJ2-7; TRBD2 aligns across 9 bases. The CDR3 totals 15 residues. The germline V gene has CDR1 SEHNR and CDR2 FQNEAQ (reference sequence). The V segment lost 3 bases and the J segment 2 bases; nucleotides outside the gene matches: 5. This CDR3 reads CASSFRLADAYEQYF. The CDR3 nucleotides are TGTGCCAGCAGCTTCAGACTAGCGGACGCCTACGAGCAGTACTTC.

This rearrangement joins TRBV9 to TRBJ1-5; D possibly corresponds to TRBD1 (6 bases). CDR1 is SGDLS and CDR2 is YYNGEE in the germline V gene. CDR3 length equals 14 residues. Trimming pared 3 bases from V and 0 bases from J, leaving 7 bases between. CDR3 amino acids: CASSGRGSNQPQHF. The DNA of the CDR3 is TGTGCCAGCAGCGGCAGGGGTAGCAATCAGCCCCAGCATTTT.

The chain couples TRBV7-9 to TRBJ2-7, with D uncertain. Germline lookup yields CDR1 SEHNR and CDR2 FQNEAQ (reference sequence). The CDR3 has 12 residues. Trimming shortened V by 5 bases and J by 6 bases, and 11 bases separated the two germline ends. The CDR3 DNA follows: TGTGCCAGCAGCCTATCGAGATCCGAGCAGTACTTC. It is translated as CASSLSRSEQYF.

This clone has only one observation. The chain links TRBV27 to TRBJ1-6, with a tentative D call TRBD1 (6 bases). V was shortened by 5 bases and J by 14 bases, with 22 bases between the two germline ends. CDR1 MNHEY and CDR2 SMNVEV come from the germline V gene (reference sequence). The CDR3 length is 15 residues. The CDR3 spells CASSPVTGPMSTLHF. In DNA form, the CDR3 reads TGTGCCAGCAGTCCAGTCACAGGGCCAATGTCTACCCTCCACTTT.

The chain couples TRBV6-5 to TRBJ1-1, with D hard to call. The V end was cut by 6 bases, the J end by 3 bases, with 14 bases between. In germline, CDR1 is MNHEY, CDR2 SVGAGI. This CDR3 comprises 14 residues. CDR3 DNA sequence: TGTGCCAGCAGGCCCTTCAGTGTGTACACTGAAGCTTTCTTT. Its translation is CASRPFSVYTEAFF.

The V and J genes are TRBV30 and TRBJ2-7; a weak D match, TRBD1 (6 bases). CDR1 is GTSNPN and CDR2 is SVGIG in the germline V gene (reference sequence). CDR3 length equals 11 residues. The CDR3 region has the DNA TGTGGGTACAGGGACTCCTACGAGCAGTACTTC. Translated: CGYRDSYEQYF.

The chain joins TRBV19 to TRBJ2-1, with a tentative D call TRBD1 (6 bases). The CDR3 runs to 14 residues. V was shortened by 8 bases and J by 6 bases, with 17 bases between the two germline ends. Per germline, CDR1 LNHDA and CDR2 SQIVND (reference sequence). CDR3 nucleotide sequence: TGTGCCAGTCTCAGCCAGGGGACGGGCAATGAGCAGTTCTTC. This translates into CASLSQGTGNEQFF.

The J gene is TRBJ1-1, the V gene TRBV6-5; 8 bases map to TRBD1. The length of the CDR3 is 15 residues. J gave up 4 bases and V 0 bases, and 4 bases lay outside the gene matches. Germline loops: CDR1 MNHEY, CDR2 SVGAGI. CDR3: CASSYSIQGATEAFF. CDR3 bases: TGTGCCAGCAGTTACTCGATCCAGGGGGCCACTGAAGCTTTCTTT.

The V call is TRBV7-9, the J call TRBJ1-1; D unresolved. CDR1 is SEHNR and CDR2 is FQNEAQ in the germline V gene (reference sequence). The CDR3 has 13 residues. V lost 3 bases, J lost 6 bases, and 11 bases lay in between. CDR3 bases: TGTGCCAGCAGCTTTTCCACTGCCGCTGAAGCTTTCTTT. Its translation is CASSFSTAAEAFF.

The V call is TRBV27, the J call TRBJ2-2, with TRBD2 matching over 15 bases. J was trimmed by 4 bases and V by 2 bases; bases with no gene match: 8. The CDR3 is made up of 19 amino acids. The V gene's germline CDR1 is MNHEY and CDR2 SMNVEV (reference sequence). The CDR3 loop is CASSLNSGLAGGGTGELFF. CDR3 DNA sequence: TGTGCCAGCAGTTTAAATTCGGGACTAGCGGGGGGTGGCACCGGGGAGCTGTTTTTT.

The CDR3 DNA reads TGTGCCAGCAGTTTCGGTGGGGATACGCAGTATTTT. This encodes CASSFGGDTQYF. The chain links TRBV28 to TRBJ2-3; D remains unclear. CDR1 is MDHEN and CDR2 is SYDVKM in the germline V gene. The CDR3 covers 12 residues. Trimming shortened V by 3 bases and J by 6 bases, and 7 bases separated the two germline ends.

The CDR3 protein is CASSIGADSKQYF. CDR3 nucleotides: TGTGCCAGCAGTATAGGGGCTGACAGTAAGCAGTACTTC. The chain recombines TRBV11-3 with TRBJ2-7; a possible D gene is TRBD1 (5 bases). V lost 6 bases to trimming and J lost 8 bases, with 17 bases between them. CDR1 SGHNT and CDR2 YENEEA come from the germline V gene. The CDR3 sequence is 13 residues long.

Only one count was recorded for this clone. The V and J genes are TRBV5-1 and TRBJ1-2; maybe TRBD1 (6 bases). Germline lookup yields CDR1 SGHRS and CDR2 YFSETQ. The CDR3 contains 16 residues. V was trimmed by 3 bases and J by 5 bases, leaving 20 bases between them. The CDR3 sequence: CASSYSGTQDSYGYTF. CDR3 coding DNA: TGCGCCAGCAGCTACTCCGGGACACAGGATTCATATGGCTACACCTTC.

The chain recombines TRBV5-1 with TRBJ2-2; maybe TRBD2 (6 bases). Per the germline V gene, CDR1 is SGHRS and CDR2 is YFSETQ. CDR3 length: 14 residues. V lost 4 bases and J 4 bases, leaving 11 bases between the germline ends. CDR3 amino acids: CASSPGSGTGELFF. The CDR3 coding sequence is TGCGCCAGCAGCCCCGGGAGCGGCACCGGGGAGCTGTTTTTT.

The chain has TRBV29-1 and TRBJ2-1; 12 bases are a match to TRBD2. Germline-derived CDR1 and CDR2 are SQVTM and ANQGSEA. The ends lost 7 bases at V and 0 bases at J; junction bases unmatched: 10. The CDR3 covers 17 residues. CDR3 residues: CSAEGLAGPSSYNEQFF. In DNA form, the CDR3 reads TGCAGCGCAGAGGGACTAGCGGGTCCGAGCTCCTACAATGAGCAGTTCTTC.

In this sample, this clone turned up a few times. DNA for the CDR3: TGTGCCAGCAGTTTCGGGACAGGGCATTACGAGCAGTACTTC. This gives the protein CASSFGTGHYEQYF. The gene calls are TRBV27 and TRBJ2-7; 9 nucleotides align to TRBD1. V was clipped by 3 bases and J by 4 bases; unmatched bases: 4. This CDR3 spans 14 amino acids. Germline CDR1 MNHEY, CDR2 SMNVEV (reference sequence).

The sample holds a few counts of this clone. This sequence joins TRBV7-2 and TRBJ1-1; D gene ambiguous. This CDR3 is 13 amino acids long. The V end was cut by 1 base, the J end by 1 base, with 4 bases between. The germline CDR1 and CDR2 sequences are SGHTA and FQGNSA. Written as DNA, the CDR3 is TGTGCCAGCAGCTTAGGTTCGAACACTGAAGCTTTCTTT. Amino acids: CASSLGSNTEAFF.

The chain joins TRBV9 to TRBJ1-2; 7 bases map to TRBD1. The germline gives CDR1 SGDLS, CDR2 YYNGEE. Germline trimming cut 2 bases from V and 3 bases from J; bases unmatched to any gene: 10. This CDR3 region has 16 residues. CDR3: CASSVRLSGTDYGYTF. The CDR3 region has the DNA TGTGCCAGCAGCGTTCGGTTGTCGGGGACAGACTATGGCTACACCTTC. Supplemented by reference TRBV9 and TRBJ1-2, the full variable domain reads DSGVTQTPKHLITATGQRVTLRCSPRSGDLSVYWYQQSLDQGLQFLIQYYNGEERAKGNILERFSAQQFPDLHSELNLSSLELGDSALYFCASSVRLSGTDYGYTFGSGTRLTVV.

The chain is built from TRBV28 and TRBJ1-1; no clear D gene. Germline CDR1 reads MDHEN; CDR2 reads SYDVKM. This CDR3 region has 14 residues. V was cut by 2 bases and J by 1 base, with 8 bases left in between. CDR3 sequence (DNA): TGTGCCAGCAGTTTAACACATCAGAACACTGAAGCTTTCTTT. Translating it yields CASSLTHQNTEAFF. Together with reference TRBV28 and TRBJ1-1, the CDR3 gives the full variable domain: DVKVTQSSRYLVKRTGEKVFLECVQDMDHENMFWYRQDPGLGLRLIYFSYDVKMKEKGDIPEGYSVSREKKERFSLILESASTNQTSMYLCASSLTHQNTEAFFGQGTRLTVV.

This clone was found once. The rearrangement joins TRBV5-1 to TRBJ2-3, with D perhaps given as TRBD1 or TRBD2 (6 bases each). The V gene lost 2 bases and the J gene lost 4 bases, with 11 bases spanning the gap. In germline, CDR1 is SGHRS, CDR2 YFSETQ. This CDR3 region has 14 residues. CDR3 region: CASSFGGRPDTQYF. The CDR3, as DNA: TGCGCCAGCAGCTTTGGGGGGCGCCCAGATACGCAGTATTTT.

This clone was detected only a few times. The chain employs TRBV5-1 and TRBJ1-5; D not certain. Germline V CDR1 and CDR2: SGHRS, YFSETQ. This CDR3 region has 14 residues. V gave up 0 bases and J gave up 3 bases, with 7 bases separating them. The CDR3 protein is CASSLEGNNQPQHF. CDR3 nucleotide sequence: TGCGCCAGCAGCTTGGAGGGCAACAATCAGCCCCAGCATTTT.

This rearrangement joins TRBV5-4 to TRBJ2-5; D may match TRBD1 or TRBD2 (5 bases each). Germline V gene data show CDR1 as SGHNT and CDR2 as YYREEE (reference sequence). CDR3 length: 16 amino acids. V gave up 4 bases and J gave up 5 bases, with 21 bases separating them. The CDR3 sequence is CASSQPEQGEMETQYF. The CDR3 DNA follows: TGTGCCAGCAGCCAACCCGAGCAGGGAGAAATGGAGACCCAGTACTTC. Full variable domain (rest looked up from reference TRBV5-4 and TRBJ2-5): ETGVTQSPTHLIKTRGQQVTLRCSSQSGHNTVSWYQQALGQGPQFIFQYYREEENGRGNFPPRFSGLQFPNYSSELNVNALELDDSALYLCASSQPEQGEMETQYFGPGTRLLVL.

DNA for the CDR3: TGTGCCAGCAGTCCCGGGGTCCTTGGCGAGCAGTACTTC. It specifies CASSPGVLGEQYF. The chain carries TRBV6-6 and TRBJ2-7; maybe TRBD2 (5 bases). Trimming pared 5 bases from V and 6 bases from J, leaving 14 bases between. The V gene's germline CDR1 is MNHNY and CDR2 SVGAGI (reference sequence). The CDR3 runs to 13 residues.

The V and J genes are TRBV7-2 and TRBJ2-7, with 8 nucleotides matching TRBD2. The germline gives CDR1 SGHTA, CDR2 FQGNSA. The CDR3 spans 14 residues. V lost 1 base and J lost 7; bases outside the gene matches: 6. The DNA for the CDR3 is TGTGCCAGCAGCTTAGTCGGGGGGGCCTCGGAGCAGTACTTC. Its translation: CASSLVGGASEQYF.

The chain uses TRBV13 and TRBJ2-2, with 8 bases fitting TRBD1. Germline CDR1 is PRHDT and CDR2 is FYEKMQ (reference sequence). The CDR3 is 15 amino acids. The junction had 4 bases not matched to a gene; V was cut back by 4 bases and J by 3 bases. The CDR3 is CASSSGTGYTGELFF. CDR3 bases: TGTGCCAGCAGCTCCGGGACAGGTTACACCGGGGAGCTGTTTTTT.

The chain recombines TRBV27 with TRBJ2-1, with TRBD1 matching 8 bases. V was pared by 7 bases and J by 0 bases, with 8 bases of the junction left unmatched. The length of the CDR3 is 16 residues. The V gene's germline CDR1 is MNHEY and CDR2 SMNVEV (reference sequence). CDR3 loop: CASIAWTGSSYNEQFF. DNA of the CDR3: TGTGCCAGCATCGCGTGGACAGGGAGCTCCTACAATGAGCAGTTCTTC.